These 30 T cell receptor beta chains share one sample of origin, sequenced in a study of identical twins (dated by TCRdb to 2016 to 2018). The library was generated by 5' RACE. Instrument on record: Illumina HiSeq 2000. TCRdb reran the public reads through fastp at Q25 and MiXCR, keeping productive beta chains. Rows with one shared CDR3 protein collapse into an entry with the most common genes and DNA. The sample table lists about 470,000 distinct CDR3 sequences, roughly 24% of them with a count of one. The ten largest make up about 3% of the sample. Separately, the same data were catalogued under a study of T cells expressing NK-cell markers.

Material for sequencing was CD4+ T cells sorted from blood. These TCRs come from a woman under 30 in good health.

The chain is built from TRBV20-1 and TRBJ2-3, with TRBD2 matching 7 bases. The CDR3 consists of 12 residues. Losses at the gene ends were 4 bases for V and 6 bases for J; bases not matched to a gene: 4. Germline assignment: CDR1 DFQATT and CDR2 SNEGSKA (reference sequence). The CDR3 loop is CSATIAGDTQYF. Here the CDR3 DNA reads TGCAGTGCTACCATAGCGGGCGATACGCAGTATTTT.

The chain uses TRBV20-1 and TRBJ2-3; D may correspond to TRBD1 or TRBD2 (5 bases each). Germline V gene data show CDR1 as DFQATT and CDR2 as SNEGSKA (reference sequence). The CDR3 consists of 12 residues. Trimming pared 6 bases from V and 4 bases from J, leaving 11 bases between. The DNA for the CDR3 is TGCAGTGCCCCCTGGGGGTCAGATACGCAGTATTTT. It encodes CSAPWGSDTQYF.

This clonotype was detected a few times. The rearrangement joins TRBV12-3 or TRBV12-4 to TRBJ2-3; no clear D. The CDR3 runs to 15 residues. Trimming took off 2 bases at V and 6 bases at J, with 15 bases between the two ends. The CDR3 region has the DNA TGTGCCAGCAGTTTAAACACGGGTGGGCGGGATACGCAGTATTTT. Protein: CASSLNTGGRDTQYF.

This chain connects TRBV18 to TRBJ2-1, with D tentatively TRBD2 (7 bases). Germline V gene data show CDR1 as KGHSH and CDR2 as LQKENI. The CDR3 has 16 residues. The V end was cut by 3 bases, the J end by 7 bases, with 19 bases between. The CDR3 loop reads CASSPPSRGAGNEQFF. DNA for the CDR3: TGTGCCAGCTCACCTCCATCCCGGGGGGCTGGTAATGAGCAGTTCTTC.

As regards this clonotype: The junction and the germline gene differ at one end; a read error may be behind it. The J gene is TRBJ2-1, the V gene TRBV11-2; D uncertain. The CDR3 sequence is 17 residues long. Germline CDR1 is SGHAT and CDR2 is FQNNGV. Written as DNA, the CDR3 is TGTGCCAGCAGCCTAGATCGTGGCGGCTCCTCCTACAATGAGCAGTTCTTC. Its protein is CASSLDRGGSSYNEQFF.

The sample holds a few counts of this clonotype. The chain combines TRBV12-3 or TRBV12-4 with TRBJ1-1; weak D call: TRBD1 (5 bases). V was trimmed by 3 bases and J by 5 bases, leaving 13 bases between them. This CDR3 region has 14 residues. The chain's CDR3 is CASSLSQGQTEAFF. The CDR3 DNA reads as TGTGCCAGCAGTTTGTCTCAGGGTCAAACTGAAGCTTTCTTT.

The gene calls are TRBV12-3 or TRBV12-4 and TRBJ1-2, with D perhaps matching TRBD1 (6 bases). The CDR3 contains 15 residues. Trimming removed 5 bases from V and 8 bases from J, with 21 bases in between. CDR3 in DNA: TGTGCCAGCAGTCCCGCGGGCAGGGGAGGAAGGGGCTACACCTTC. It translates to CASSPAGRGGRGYTF.

The chain recombines TRBV11-2 with TRBJ2-3; TRBD2 matches at 14 bases. Germline lookup yields CDR1 SGHAT and CDR2 FQNNGV. Germline trimming cut 6 bases from V and 3 bases from J; bases unmatched to any gene: 11. The CDR3 consists of 18 residues. The CDR3 DNA follows: TGTGCCAGCAGATTGAGGACTAGCGGGAGGAGTAGGACAGATACGCAGTATTTT. Residues: CASRLRTSGRSRTDTQYF.

This chain joins TRBV6-1 and TRBJ1-1; no clear D. Trimming pared 7 bases from V and 6 bases from J, leaving 18 bases between. Germline CDR1 MNHNS, CDR2 SASEGT. The CDR3 length is 14 residues. DNA of the CDR3: TGTGCCAGCAAAAAAGGAAGACGCAAGGCTGAAGCTTTCTTT. It encodes CASKKGRRKAEAFF.

V gene TRBV7-9 combines with J gene TRBJ2-2, with 10 positions matching TRBD2. V gave up 5 bases and J gave up 7 bases; unmatched junction bases: 10. The CDR3 sequence is 16 residues long. Germline V lookup: CDR1 SEHNR, CDR2 FQNEAQ (reference sequence). DNA of the CDR3: TGTGCCAGCAGCCCTCCTAGCGGGAGACCGATCGGGGAGCTGTTTTTT. Translation gives CASSPPSGRPIGELFF.

The V and J genes are TRBV29-1 and TRBJ2-7; TRBD1 agrees at 11 bases. V lost 8 bases to trimming and J lost 6 bases; unmatched junction nucleotides: 6. Germline CDR1 is SQVTM and CDR2 is ANQGSEA. CDR3 length: 12 residues. The CDR3 sequence is CSLRGQGGEQYF. CDR3 bases: TGCAGCCTAAGGGGACAGGGGGGCGAGCAGTACTTC.

This clonotype was seen many times. The gene calls are TRBV10-2 and TRBJ2-2, with a weak D call TRBD2 (6 bases). CDR3 length equals 14 residues. Germline V gene sequence: CDR1 WSHSY, CDR2 SAAADI. V shed 6 bases and J shed 2 bases, with 10 bases lying between them. The CDR3 sequence is CASRREINTGELFF. The CDR3 DNA follows: TGCGCCAGCAGACGGGAGATCAACACCGGGGAGCTGTTTTTT.

The CDR3 sequence is CASIRAGGSYEQYF. The CDR3 region has the DNA TGTGCCAGCATCCGAGCGGGAGGGAGCTACGAGCAGTACTTC. The chain joins TRBV6-2 or TRBV6-3 to TRBJ2-7; 10 nucleotides align to TRBD2. This CDR3 region has 14 residues. Germline values: CDR1 MNHEY, CDR2 SVGEGT. V lost 7 bases to trimming and J lost 3 bases; unmatched junction nucleotides: 6.

A few counts support this clonotype. V gene TRBV10-3 combines with J gene TRBJ2-3; 8 nucleotides line up with TRBD2. Germline V lookup: CDR1 ENHRY, CDR2 SYGVKD. The CDR3 sequence is 15 residues long. Losses at the gene ends were 2 bases for V and 7 bases for J; bases not matched to a gene: 8. As DNA, the CDR3 is TGTGCCATCAGTGAGAGCGGGGGCCACGCCAATACGCAGTATTTT. This sequence encodes CAISESGGHANTQYF.

The rearrangement links TRBV10-3 to TRBJ2-1; the match to TRBD2 covers 10 bases. Germline CDR1 and CDR2: ENHRY and SYGVKD. This CDR3 has 16 amino acids. Losses at the gene ends were 6 bases for V and 2 bases for J; bases not matched to a gene: 7. The CDR3 DNA reads as TGTGCCATCAGCCGGACTAGCGGCCAGACCTACAATGAGCAGTTCTTC. Its protein product is CAISRTSGQTYNEQFF.

V usage is TRBV7-9 and J usage is TRBJ2-5; TRBD2 matches at 12 bases. The junction had 9 bases not matched to a gene; V was cut back by 4 bases and J by 6 bases. This CDR3 has 16 amino acids. Germline values: CDR1 SEHNR, CDR2 FQNEAQ (reference sequence). CDR3 coding DNA: TGTGCCAGCAGCTCTACGACTAGCGGGGGTCGAAAGACCCAGTACTTC. It codes for CASSSTTSGGRKTQYF.

The table lists this clonotype with a few counts. V usage is TRBV10-1 and J usage is TRBJ2-3, with no clear D. CDR1 and CDR2 from the germline V gene are WNHNN and SYGVQD (reference sequence). The V end was cut by 6 bases, the J end by 6 bases, with 10 bases between. The CDR3 has 12 residues. The CDR3 is CASRGPADTQYF. The CDR3 coding sequence is TGCGCCAGCAGAGGACCGGCGGATACGCAGTATTTT.

This sequence joins TRBV9 and TRBJ2-3; D is uncertain. V lost 0 bases to trimming and J lost 2 bases, with 7 bases between them. Germline lookup yields CDR1 SGDLS and CDR2 YYNGEE. The length of the CDR3 is 14 residues. The CDR3 coding sequence is TGTGCCAGCAGCGTAGTAAAGGCCACAGATACGCAGTATTTT. It is translated as CASSVVKATDTQYF.

The chain has TRBV5-4 and TRBJ2-2; D uncertain. V was trimmed by 4 bases and J by 5 bases, leaving 21 bases between them. CDR1 and CDR2 from the germline V gene are SGHNT and YYREEE (reference sequence). This CDR3 region has 17 residues. As DNA, the CDR3 is TGTGCCAGCAGCCCCGGGCCGATCGGGCTTAGGACCGGGGAGCTGTTTTTT. Protein product: CASSPGPIGLRTGELFF.

This clonotype was picked up many times. The genes are TRBV12-3 or TRBV12-4 and TRBJ1-4; perhaps TRBD1 as D (5 bases). Trimming stripped 6 bases from V and 6 bases from J, with 14 bases between. This CDR3 region has 14 residues. CDR3 nucleotide sequence: TGTGCCAGCAGCTGGGGACCCGTGGATGAAAAACTGTTTTTT. It codes for CASSWGPVDEKLFF.

This chain uses TRBV7-9 with TRBJ2-3, with TRBD2 identical over 8 bases. V shed 2 bases and J 2 bases; nucleotides not matched to a gene: 3. CDR1 and CDR2 (germline): SEHNR, FQNEAQ (reference sequence). The CDR3 has 15 amino acids. As DNA, the CDR3 is TGTGCCAGCAGCTTAACGGGAGGGCTCACAGATACGCAGTATTTT. Protein: CASSLTGGLTDTQYF.

The chain has TRBV7-2 and TRBJ2-2, with 9 positions matching TRBD2. The J segment lost 5 bases and the V segment lost 11 bases, leaving 9 bases of the junction unmatched. CDR3 length: 14 residues. The germline V gene has CDR1 SGHTA and CDR2 FQGNSA. The CDR3 sequence is CAGASGRRTGELFF. CDR3 sequence (DNA): TGTGCCGGGGCCAGCGGGAGGAGAACCGGGGAGCTGTTTTTT. Variable domain in full (rest from reference TRBV7-2 and TRBJ2-2): GAGVSQSPSNKVTEKGKDVELRCDPISGHTALYWYRQSLGQGLEFLIYFQGNSAPDKSGLPSDRFSAERTGGSVSTLTIQRTQQEDSAVYLCAGASGRRTGELFFGEGSRLTVL.

This clonotype has more than one count but fewer than ten. The chain uses TRBV11-3 and TRBJ2-1, with D maybe TRBD2 (6 bases). The CDR3 loop spans 15 amino acids. V dropped 2 bases and J dropped 3 bases, with 11 bases sitting between them. Germline V lookup: CDR1 SGHNT, CDR2 YENEEA. The CDR3 nucleotides are TGTGCCAGCAGCTTATCGCGGGGAAACTACAATGAGCAGTTCTTC. It specifies CASSLSRGNYNEQFF.

This clonotype came up many times. J is TRBJ2-7 and V is TRBV5-1; 7 nucleotides match TRBD1. Looked up from germline, CDR1 is SGHRS and CDR2 is YFSETQ. V lost 5 bases to trimming and J lost 0 bases; unmatched junction nucleotides: 5. This CDR3 is built from 14 residues. The CDR3 DNA reads TGCGCCAGCAGTTACGGGACAGCCTCCTACGAGCAGTACTTC. Translated, it gives CASSYGTASYEQYF.

This clonotype appeared a few times. The V call is TRBV5-6, the J call TRBJ1-5, with D uncertain. Trimming took 1 base from V and 7 from J, leaving 18 bases between them. This CDR3 has 16 amino acids. Germline CDR1 SGHDT, CDR2 YYEEEE. CDR3 in DNA: TGTGCCAGCAGCTTGAGACAAGGACGAATTTCACAGCCCCAGCATTTT. Protein sequence: CASSLRQGRISQPQHF.

This clonotype has only a few counts. The V and J genes are TRBV7-9 and TRBJ2-7, with D hard to call. Per the germline V gene, CDR1 is SEHNR and CDR2 is FQNEAQ (reference sequence). The CDR3 is made up of 16 amino acids. Trimming took off 4 bases at V and 1 base at J, with 17 bases between the two ends. CDR3 loop: CASSYGGERPSYEQYF. The DNA of the CDR3 is TGTGCCAGCAGCTACGGTGGCGAAAGGCCTTCCTACGAGCAGTACTTC.

The chain employs TRBV20-1 and TRBJ2-7; D not resolved. V lost 5 bases and J lost 9, with 20 bases in between. The CDR3 sequence is 13 residues long. Germline values: CDR1 DFQATT, CDR2 SNEGSKA (reference sequence). The CDR3 spells CSAPTDHTGRQYF. The CDR3 DNA reads as TGCAGTGCTCCAACAGACCACACCGGCCGGCAGTACTTC.

The chain links TRBV6-2 or TRBV6-3 to TRBJ2-1; 11 nucleotides match TRBD2. The CDR3 is made up of 16 amino acids. Germline loops: CDR1 MNHEY, CDR2 SVGEGT. Trimming at V came to 6 bases and at J to 7 bases, leaving 11 bases not matched to a gene. CDR3 sequence (DNA): TGTGCCAGCAGGGGACTAGCGGCAGCCAAAAAGAATGAGCAGTTCTTC. Protein product: CASRGLAAAKKNEQFF.

This clonotype was seen a handful of times. The V and J genes are TRBV15 and TRBJ2-1; TRBD2 matches at 11 bases. The CDR3 has 16 residues. The germline gives CDR1 LNHNV, CDR2 YYDKDF (reference sequence). V lost 1 base, J lost 8 bases, and 7 bases stayed unmatched. The CDR3, as DNA: TGTGCCACCAGCAGAGGAGGGACTAGCGGTTTCGATGAGCAGTTCTTC. Translating gives CATSRGGTSGFDEQFF.

Only a few counts were recorded for this clonotype. This rearrangement joins TRBV6-1 to TRBJ2-1, with 12 bases lining up with TRBD2. Germline trimming cut 6 bases from V and 10 bases from J; bases unmatched to any gene: 10. CDR1 MNHNS and CDR2 SASEGT come from the germline V gene. The CDR3 loop spans 15 amino acids. The CDR3 DNA sequence: TGTGCCAGCAGCCCCCGGACTAGCGGGGTAGGGGAGCAGTTCTTC. It encodes CASSPRTSGVGEQFF.